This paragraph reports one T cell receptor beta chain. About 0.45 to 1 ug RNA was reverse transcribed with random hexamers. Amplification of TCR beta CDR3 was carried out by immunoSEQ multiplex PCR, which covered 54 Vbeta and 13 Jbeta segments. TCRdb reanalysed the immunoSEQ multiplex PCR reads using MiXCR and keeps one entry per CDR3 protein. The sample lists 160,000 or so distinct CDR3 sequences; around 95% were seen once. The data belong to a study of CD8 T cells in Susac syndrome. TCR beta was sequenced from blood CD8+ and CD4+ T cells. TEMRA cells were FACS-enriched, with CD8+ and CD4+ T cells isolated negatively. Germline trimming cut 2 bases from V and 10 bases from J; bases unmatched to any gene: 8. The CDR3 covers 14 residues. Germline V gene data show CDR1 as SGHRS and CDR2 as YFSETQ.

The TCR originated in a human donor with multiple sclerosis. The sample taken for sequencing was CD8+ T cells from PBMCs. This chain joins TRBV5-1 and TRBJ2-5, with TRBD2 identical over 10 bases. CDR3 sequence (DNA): TGCGCCAGCAGCTTAAGCGGGGGGGCCTCATTCCAGTACTTC. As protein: CASSLSGGASFQYF.